Sequencing of this T cell receptor (beta chain) was carried out in a study of post-analysis software for immune sequencing data. Sequencing libraries made from TCR beta cDNA carried unique molecular identifiers. TCRdb independently ran MiXCR on the PCR reads; one entry per CDR3 protein. The table records hundreds of thousands of distinct CDR3 sequences, less than 35% of them present only once. Findings and caveats of the study: Controls had lower frequencies than patients of a handful of TRBV segments, which included TRBV5-6, TRBV5-1 and TRBV20-1.

The germline CDR1 and CDR2 sequences are SGHTA and FQGNSA. The CDR3 spans 15 residues. V gave up 4 bases and J gave up 1 base, with 12 bases separating them. As for this clonotype: Its antigen remains unidentified.

The sample was blood. The source of this sequence is a girl aged 10 to 17 with multiple sclerosis. The gene calls are TRBV7-2 and TRBJ2-3; D may be TRBD1 (5 bases). The CDR3 DNA reads as TGTGCCAGCAGCTCCTCAGGGTATGGCACAGATACGCAGTATTTT. It codes for CASSSSGYGTDTQYF.